This T cell receptor (beta chain) was retrieved from a study of cytomegalovirus exposure and HLA in healthy donors. This CDR3 is 15 amino acids long. Germline CDR1 reads SGHNT; CDR2 reads YENEEA. Trimming removed 5 bases from V and 2 bases from J; junction bases left unmatched: 8. Sequenced by immunoSEQ multiplex PCR; TCRdb stores in-frame clones only, minus some. The table lists around 140,000 clones, around 87% of them singletons. The chain is built from TRBV11-3 and TRBJ2-7, with 8 bases matching TRBD2. The sequence was obtained from a man between 18 and 29 years old in good health and CMV-seropositive. Sequences were obtained from PBMCs. This CDR3 is CASSPGGGDPYEQYF. The CDR3 coding sequence is TGTGCCAGCAGCCCGGGGGGGGGAGACCCCTACGAGCAGTACTTC.